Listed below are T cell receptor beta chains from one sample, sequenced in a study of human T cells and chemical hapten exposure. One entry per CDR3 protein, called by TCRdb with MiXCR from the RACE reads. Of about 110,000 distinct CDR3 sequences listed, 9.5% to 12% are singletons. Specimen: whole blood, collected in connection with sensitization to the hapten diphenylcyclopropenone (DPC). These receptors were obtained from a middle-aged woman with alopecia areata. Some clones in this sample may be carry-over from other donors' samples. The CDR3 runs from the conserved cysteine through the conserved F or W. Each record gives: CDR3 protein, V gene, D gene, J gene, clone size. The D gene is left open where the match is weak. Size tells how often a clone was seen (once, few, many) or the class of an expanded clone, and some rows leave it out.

CDR3 protein: CASSYSPTGTLSGANVLTF
V gene: TRBV6-2/TRBV6-3
D gene: NA
J gene: TRBJ2-6
clone size: once

CDR3 protein: CAGRRPGVGANVLTF
V gene: TRBV6-5
D gene: NA
J gene: TRBJ2-6
clone size: many

CDR3 protein: CASSWSGQPQHF
V gene: TRBV6-2/TRBV6-3
D gene: NA
J gene: TRBJ1-5
clone size: NA

CDR3 protein: CASSQRTGSSYNEQFF
V gene: TRBV6-2/TRBV6-3
D gene: TRBD1
J gene: TRBJ2-1
clone size: few

CDR3 protein: CASSLGGGGNYGYTF
V gene: TRBV27
D gene: NA
J gene: TRBJ1-2
clone size: many

CDR3 protein: CASSSGGRYGYTF
V gene: TRBV6-5
D gene: TRBD1
J gene: TRBJ1-2
clone size: many

CDR3 protein: CASSKLTSGASGTSSYNEQFF
V gene: TRBV21-1
D gene: NA
J gene: TRBJ2-1
clone size: NA

CDR3 protein: CASSLFWQPLAKNIQYF
V gene: TRBV27
D gene: NA
J gene: TRBJ2-4
clone size: NA

CDR3 protein: CASSRDKATGELFF
V gene: TRBV11-2
D gene: NA
J gene: TRBJ2-2
clone size: NA

CDR3 protein: CATSDPRLAANTGELFF
V gene: TRBV24-1
D gene: TRBD2
J gene: TRBJ2-2
clone size: many

CDR3 protein: CASSYEASGLGAKNIQYF
V gene: TRBV6-5
D gene: NA
J gene: TRBJ2-4
clone size: NA

CDR3 protein: CASSKGYGNQPQHF
V gene: TRBV6-5
D gene: NA
J gene: TRBJ1-5
clone size: many

CDR3 protein: CASSLGRGNTEAFF
V gene: TRBV5-8
D gene: NA
J gene: TRBJ1-1
clone size: NA

CDR3 protein: CASSYSHSNTEAFF
V gene: TRBV6-2/TRBV6-3
D gene: NA
J gene: TRBJ1-1
clone size: few

CDR3 protein: CSARPGTGGIYEQYF
V gene: TRBV20-1
D gene: TRBD1
J gene: TRBJ2-7
clone size: few

CDR3 protein: CASSPTGTGGPYTEAFF
V gene: TRBV7-3
D gene: TRBD1
J gene: TRBJ1-1
clone size: few